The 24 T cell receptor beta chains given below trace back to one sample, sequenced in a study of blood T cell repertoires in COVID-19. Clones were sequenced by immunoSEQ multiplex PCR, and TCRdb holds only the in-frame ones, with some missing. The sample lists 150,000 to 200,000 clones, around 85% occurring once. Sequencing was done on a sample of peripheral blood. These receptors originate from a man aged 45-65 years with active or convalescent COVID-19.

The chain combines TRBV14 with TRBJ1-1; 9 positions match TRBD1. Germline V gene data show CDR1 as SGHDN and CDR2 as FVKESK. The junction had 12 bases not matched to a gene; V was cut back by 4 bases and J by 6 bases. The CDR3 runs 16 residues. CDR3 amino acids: CASSRPVEQGASEAFF. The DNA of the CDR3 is TGTGCCAGCAGCCGACCAGTTGAACAGGGGGCTTCTGAAGCTTTCTTT.

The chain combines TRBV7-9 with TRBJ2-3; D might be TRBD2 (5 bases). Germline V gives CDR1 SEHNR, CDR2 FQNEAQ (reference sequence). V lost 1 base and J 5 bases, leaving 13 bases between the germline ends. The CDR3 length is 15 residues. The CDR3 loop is CASSLGGAGGDTQYF. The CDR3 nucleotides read TGTGCCAGCAGCTTAGGTGGCGCGGGCGGAGATACGCAGTATTTT.

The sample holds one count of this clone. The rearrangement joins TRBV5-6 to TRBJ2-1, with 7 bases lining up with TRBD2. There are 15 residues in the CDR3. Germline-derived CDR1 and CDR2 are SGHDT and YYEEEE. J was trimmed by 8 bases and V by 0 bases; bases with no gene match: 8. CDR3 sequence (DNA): TGTGCCAGCAGCTTGGTTTGGGGGAGCGGGGATGAGCAGTTCTTC. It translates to CASSLVWGSGDEQFF.

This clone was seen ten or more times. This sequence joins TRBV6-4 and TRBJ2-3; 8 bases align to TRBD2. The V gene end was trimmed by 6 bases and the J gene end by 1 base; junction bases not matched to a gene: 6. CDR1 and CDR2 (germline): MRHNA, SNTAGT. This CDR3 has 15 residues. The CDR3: CASSRGGLGTDTQYF. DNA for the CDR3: TGTGCCAGCAGCCGGGGGGGCCTAGGCACAGATACGCAGTATTTT.

The DNA of the CDR3 is TGTGCCAGCAGGCACCGGAGGAACACTGAAGCTTTCTTT. It encodes CASRHRRNTEAFF. V is TRBV6-5 and J is TRBJ1-1; D gene uncertain. CDR1 and CDR2 from the germline V gene are MNHEY and SVGAGI. Trimming took off 6 bases at V and 1 base at J, with 9 bases between the two ends. CDR3 size: 13 residues.

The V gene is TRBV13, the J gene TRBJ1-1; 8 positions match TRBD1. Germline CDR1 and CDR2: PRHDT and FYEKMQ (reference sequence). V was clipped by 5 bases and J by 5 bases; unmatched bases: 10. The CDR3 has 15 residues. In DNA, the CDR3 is TGTGCCAGCAGCCACCGGGACAGGCCGGAGACTGAAGCTTTCTTT. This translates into CASSHRDRPETEAFF. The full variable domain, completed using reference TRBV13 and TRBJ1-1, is AAGVIQSPRHLIKEKRETATLKCYPIPRHDTVYWYQQGPGQDPQFLISFYEKMQSDKGSIPDRFSAQQFSDYHSELNMSSLELGDSALYFCASSHRDRPETEAFFGQGTRLTVV.

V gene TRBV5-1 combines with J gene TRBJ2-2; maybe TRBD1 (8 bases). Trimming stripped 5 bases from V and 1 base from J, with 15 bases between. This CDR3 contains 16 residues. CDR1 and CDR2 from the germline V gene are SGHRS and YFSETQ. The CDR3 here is CASSMTGEGNTGELFF. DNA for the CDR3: TGCGCCAGCAGTATGACAGGGGAGGGGAACACCGGGGAGCTGTTTTTT.

CDR3 DNA: TGTGCCAGCAGCCATCAAGCACCGGTCATATATTTT. Translating it yields CASSHQAPVIYF. J is TRBJ1-3 and V is TRBV3-1 (or the pseudogene TRBV3-2); D is undetermined. CDR1 LGHDT and CDR2 YNNKEL come from the germline V gene (reference sequence). This CDR3 contains 12 residues. Trimming took off 3 bases at V and 12 bases at J, with 12 bases between the two ends.

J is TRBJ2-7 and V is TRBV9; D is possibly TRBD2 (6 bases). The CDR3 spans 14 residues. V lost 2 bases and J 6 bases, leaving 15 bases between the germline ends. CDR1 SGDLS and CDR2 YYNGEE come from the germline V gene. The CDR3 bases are TGTGCCAGCAGCGTCGGCACTATCGGGGGCGAGCAGTACTTC. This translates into CASSVGTIGGEQYF.

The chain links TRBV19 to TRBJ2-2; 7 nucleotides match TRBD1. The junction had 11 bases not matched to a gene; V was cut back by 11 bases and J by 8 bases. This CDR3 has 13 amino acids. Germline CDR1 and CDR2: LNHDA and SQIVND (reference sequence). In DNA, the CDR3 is TGTGCCGGGCAATCCGGGACAGTGGGGGAGCTGTTTTTT. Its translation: CAGQSGTVGELFF.

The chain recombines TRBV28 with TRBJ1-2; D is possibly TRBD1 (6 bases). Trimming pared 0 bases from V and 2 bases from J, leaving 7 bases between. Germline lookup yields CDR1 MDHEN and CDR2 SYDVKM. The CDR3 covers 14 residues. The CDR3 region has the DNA TGTGCCAGCAGTTTATGGGACAGAAACTATGGCTACACCTTC. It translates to CASSLWDRNYGYTF.

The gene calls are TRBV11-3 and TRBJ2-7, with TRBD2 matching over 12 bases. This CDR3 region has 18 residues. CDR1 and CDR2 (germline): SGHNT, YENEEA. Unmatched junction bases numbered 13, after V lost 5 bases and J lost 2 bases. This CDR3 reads CASSLQGLAGVGAYEQYF. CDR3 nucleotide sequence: TGTGCCAGCAGCCTCCAGGGACTAGCGGGCGTGGGTGCCTACGAGCAGTACTTC.

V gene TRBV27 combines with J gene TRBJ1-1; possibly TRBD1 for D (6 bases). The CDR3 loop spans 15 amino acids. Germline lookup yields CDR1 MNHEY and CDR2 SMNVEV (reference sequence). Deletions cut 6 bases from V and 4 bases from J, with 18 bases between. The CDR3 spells CASRGNRVLGTEAFF. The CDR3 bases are TGTGCCAGCAGGGGAAACAGGGTTCTTGGCACTGAAGCTTTCTTT.

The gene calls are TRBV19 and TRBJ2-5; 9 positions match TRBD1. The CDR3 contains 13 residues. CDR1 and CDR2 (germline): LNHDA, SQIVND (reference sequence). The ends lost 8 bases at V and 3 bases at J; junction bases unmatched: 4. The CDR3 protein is CASSDRGKETQYF. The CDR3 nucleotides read TGTGCCAGTTCGGACAGGGGAAAAGAGACCCAGTACTTC.

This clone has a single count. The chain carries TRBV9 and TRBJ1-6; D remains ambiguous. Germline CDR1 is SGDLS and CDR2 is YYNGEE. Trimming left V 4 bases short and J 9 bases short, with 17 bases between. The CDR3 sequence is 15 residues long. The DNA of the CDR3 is TGTGCCAGCAGCCCACGTGGACCCGAGGGTTCACCCCTCCACTTT. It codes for CASSPRGPEGSPLHF.

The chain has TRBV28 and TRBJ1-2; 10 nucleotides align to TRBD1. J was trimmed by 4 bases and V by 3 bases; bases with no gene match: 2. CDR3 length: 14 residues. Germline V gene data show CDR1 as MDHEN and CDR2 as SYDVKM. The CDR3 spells CASSLTGGVYGYTF. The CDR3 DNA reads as TGTGCCAGCAGTTTGACAGGGGGCGTCTATGGCTACACCTTC.

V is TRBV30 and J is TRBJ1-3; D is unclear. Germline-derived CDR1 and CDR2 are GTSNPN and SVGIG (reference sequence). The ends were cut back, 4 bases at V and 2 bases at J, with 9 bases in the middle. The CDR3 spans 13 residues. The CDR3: CAWTRGAGNTIYF. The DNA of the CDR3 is TGTGCCTGGACTCGGGGTGCTGGAAACACCATATATTTT.

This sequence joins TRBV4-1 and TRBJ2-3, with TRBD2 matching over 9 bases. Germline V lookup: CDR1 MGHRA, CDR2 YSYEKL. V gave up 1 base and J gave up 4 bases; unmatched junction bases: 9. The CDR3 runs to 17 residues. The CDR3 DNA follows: TGCGCCAGCAGCCAAGCTCTACTAGCGGGCACCCCAGATACGCAGTATTTT. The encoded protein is CASSQALLAGTPDTQYF.

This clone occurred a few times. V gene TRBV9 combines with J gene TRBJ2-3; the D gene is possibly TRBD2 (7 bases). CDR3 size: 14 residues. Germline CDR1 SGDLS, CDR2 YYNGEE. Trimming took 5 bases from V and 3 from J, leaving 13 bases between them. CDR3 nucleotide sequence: TGTGCCAGCAGAGGGGGGGGAAGGACAGATACGCAGTATTTT. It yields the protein CASRGGGRTDTQYF.

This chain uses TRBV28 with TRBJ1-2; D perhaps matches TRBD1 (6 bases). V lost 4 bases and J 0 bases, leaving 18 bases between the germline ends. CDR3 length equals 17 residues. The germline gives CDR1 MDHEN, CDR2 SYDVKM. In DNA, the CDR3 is TGTGCCAGCAGTTCCGGCACAGGGAGTGGATCTAACTATGGCTACACCTTC. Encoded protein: CASSSGTGSGSNYGYTF.

The CDR3 sequence is CASSVAPLAGVQETQYF. The CDR3 DNA sequence: TGTGCCAGCAGCGTAGCTCCTCTAGCGGGCGTACAAGAGACCCAGTACTTC. The chain uses TRBV9 and TRBJ2-5; 8 nucleotides align to TRBD2. The length of the CDR3 is 17 residues. Germline V lookup: CDR1 SGDLS, CDR2 YYNGEE. V dropped 0 bases and J dropped 2; count of bases not matched to a gene: 9.

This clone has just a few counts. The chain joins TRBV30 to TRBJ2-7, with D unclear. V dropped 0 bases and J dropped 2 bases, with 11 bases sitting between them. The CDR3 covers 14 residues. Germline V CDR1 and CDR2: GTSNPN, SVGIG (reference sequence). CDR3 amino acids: CAWSVAILAYEQYF. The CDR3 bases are TGTGCCTGGAGTGTGGCTATCCTAGCCTACGAGCAGTACTTC. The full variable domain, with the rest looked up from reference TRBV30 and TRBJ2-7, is SQTIHQWPATLVQPVGSPLSLECTVEGTSNPNLYWYRQAAGRGLQLLFYSVGIGQISSEVPQNLSASRPQDRQFILSSKKLLLSDSGFYLCAWSVAILAYEQYFGPGTRLTVT.

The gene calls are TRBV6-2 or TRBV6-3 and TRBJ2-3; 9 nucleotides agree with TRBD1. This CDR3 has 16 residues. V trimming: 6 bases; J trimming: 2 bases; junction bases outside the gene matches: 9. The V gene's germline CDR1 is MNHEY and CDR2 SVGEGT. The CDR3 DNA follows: TGTGCCAGCAGCTCGACGGGACAGGGCTACACAGATACGCAGTATTTT. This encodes CASSSTGQGYTDTQYF.

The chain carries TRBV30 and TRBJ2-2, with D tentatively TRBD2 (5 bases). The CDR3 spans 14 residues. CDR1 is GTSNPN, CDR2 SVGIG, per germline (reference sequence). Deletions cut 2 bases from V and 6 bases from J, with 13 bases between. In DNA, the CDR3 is TGTGCCTGGAGTCGCGGGCCGGACCCCGGGGAGCTGTTTTTT. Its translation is CAWSRGPDPGELFF. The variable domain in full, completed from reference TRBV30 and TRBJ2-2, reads SQTIHQWPATLVQPVGSPLSLECTVEGTSNPNLYWYRQAAGRGLQLLFYSVGIGQISSEVPQNLSASRPQDRQFILSSKKLLLSDSGFYLCAWSRGPDPGELFFGEGSRLTVL.